This T cell receptor beta chain was documented in a study of T cell clonality in common variable immunodeficiency. This clone was counted many times. The target antigen is unknown. The read terminates 3 residues before the CDR3 end, so the remaining end is supplied by the germline J gene. Findings and caveats of the study: Common variable immunodeficiency TCR beta sequences reportedly had fewer deletions and N-nucleotide insertions.

Germline assignment: CDR1 SGHDT and CDR2 YYEEEE. The V end was cut by 0 bases, the J end by 7 bases, with 11 bases between. This CDR3 spans 14 amino acids. Profiling relied on immunoSEQ multiplex PCR, and the TCRdb table lists in-frame clones only, not all of them. The sample includes roughly 34,000 clones, none of them occurring once. The clonotype comes from a human donor with common variable immunodeficiency. Source material: peripheral blood mononuclear cells. This rearrangement joins TRBV5-6 to TRBJ1-5; the D gene is possibly TRBD1 (6 bases). The CDR3 DNA, read in part, is TGTGCCAGCAGCTTGGCCACAGGGTGGCAGCCC. It specifies CASSLATGWQP. The full CDR3 sequence reads CASSLATGWQPQHF.